Each of the 17 T cell receptor beta chains below was sequenced from the same sample in a study of T-cell memory formation after mild COVID-19. MiXCR, run by TCRdb on the 5' RACE reads, gives a single entry per CDR3 protein. In the table there are about 360,000 distinct CDR3 sequences, about 15% of which are singletons. Sequenced input: PBMCs or a T cell subset sorted from them (not recorded which). The source is a man in his late teens or twenties who had mild COVID-19 (a few samples of this study predate the infection). Cell type and time point are not known.

This clonotype was counted between two and nine times. This chain joins TRBV2 and TRBJ1-4; tentatively, D is TRBD1 (5 bases). The CDR3 loop spans 14 amino acids. V shed 7 bases and J shed 8 bases, with 17 bases lying between them. CDR1 is SNHLY and CDR2 is FYNNEI in the germline V gene. The CDR3 spells CASTPALGREKLFF. CDR3 sequence (DNA): TGTGCCAGCACTCCGGCCCTGGGGCGAGAAAAACTGTTTTTT.

This chain links TRBV5-1 with TRBJ1-4, with TRBD1 matching over 7 bases. The CDR3 has 15 amino acids. With V trimmed by 4 bases and J by 5 bases, 8 bases remained unmatched. CDR1 and CDR2 (germline): SGHRS, YFSETQ. CDR3 in amino acids: CASSVAMGQNEKLFF. Written as DNA, the CDR3 is TGCGCCAGCAGCGTGGCGATGGGACAGAATGAAAAACTGTTTTTT. The variable domain in full, completed from reference TRBV5-1 and TRBJ1-4, reads KAGVTQTPRYLIKTRGQQVTLSCSPISGHRSVSWYQQTPGQGLQFLFEYFSETQRNKGNFPGRFSGRQFSNSRSEMNVSTLELGDSALYLCASSVAMGQNEKLFFGSGTQLSVL.

This rearrangement joins TRBV5-1 to TRBJ2-1; D possibly corresponds to TRBD2 (5 bases). CDR1 is SGHRS and CDR2 is YFSETQ in the germline V gene. The CDR3 extends over 16 amino acids. V gave up 1 base and J gave up 8 bases, with 19 bases separating them. The CDR3 loop is CASSLTPGIPTDEQFF. The CDR3 region has the DNA TGCGCCAGCAGCTTGACCCCCGGGATCCCGACGGATGAGCAGTTCTTC.

The chain links TRBV5-4 to TRBJ2-7; perhaps TRBD2 as D (6 bases). Trimming removed 0 bases at V and 4 bases at J, with 17 bases between. Germline loops: CDR1 SGHNT, CDR2 YYREEE (reference sequence). The CDR3 loop spans 16 amino acids. The DNA for the CDR3 is TGTGCCAGCAGCTTGGCCGGGGCGGGGATGGTGTACGAGCAGTACTTC. This codes for CASSLAGAGMVYEQYF. Full variable domain (outside the CDR3, taken from reference TRBV5-4 and TRBJ2-7): ETGVTQSPTHLIKTRGQQVTLRCSSQSGHNTVSWYQQALGQGPQFIFQYYREEENGRGNFPPRFSGLQFPNYSSELNVNALELDDSALYLCASSLAGAGMVYEQYFGPGTRLTVT.

This clonotype was seen repeatedly, ten times or more. The chain carries TRBV12-3 or TRBV12-4 and TRBJ1-2; 9 positions agree with TRBD1. J lost 2 bases, V lost 3 bases, and 10 bases had no gene match. The CDR3 is made up of 17 amino acids. The CDR3 sequence: CASSFPLGTGPNYGYTF. In nucleotides, the CDR3 is TGTGCCAGCAGTTTCCCATTAGGGACAGGGCCCAACTATGGCTACACCTTC.

This clonotype was seen ten or more times. This chain uses TRBV7-2 with TRBJ2-1, with 7 positions matching TRBD2. The V and J ends lost 4 bases and 4 bases, in that order; junction bases with no gene match: 10. The CDR3 extends over 16 amino acids. The germline V gene encodes CDR1 SGHTA and CDR2 FQGNSA. The CDR3 loop is CASSWAGTTFYNEQFF. CDR3 in DNA: TGTGCCAGCAGCTGGGCCGGGACTACCTTTTACAATGAGCAGTTCTTC. Complete variable domain (other parts from reference TRBV7-2 and TRBJ2-1): GAGVSQSPSNKVTEKGKDVELRCDPISGHTALYWYRQSLGQGLEFLIYFQGNSAPDKSGLPSDRFSAERTGGSVSTLTIQRTQQEDSAVYLCASSWAGTTFYNEQFFGPGTRLTVL.

The chain joins TRBV7-3 to TRBJ2-1; no clear D gene. Germline V gene sequence: CDR1 SGHTA, CDR2 FQGTGA. Trimming pared 2 bases from V and 0 bases from J, leaving 8 bases between. The CDR3 runs 15 residues. DNA of the CDR3: TGTGCCAGCAGCTTATTGGCTAGCTCCTACAATGAGCAGTTCTTC. It encodes CASSLLASSYNEQFF.

This clonotype was seen only a few times. The gene calls are TRBV4-3 and TRBJ1-1, with TRBD1 as a possible D gene (6 bases). CDR1 and CDR2 (germline): LGHNA, YSLEER. The germline V and J ends were trimmed by 3 bases and 4 bases, with 12 bases remaining between them. The CDR3 has 14 amino acids. The CDR3: CASSQGGAGTEAFF. Here the CDR3 DNA reads TGCGCCAGCAGCCAGGGGGGGGCGGGCACTGAAGCTTTCTTT.

V is TRBV5-1 and J is TRBJ2-7; D uncertain. The CDR3 consists of 12 residues. Germline lookup yields CDR1 SGHRS and CDR2 YFSETQ. V was cut by 1 base and J by 6 bases, with 8 bases left in between. CDR3 nucleotide sequence: TGCGCCAGCAGCTTGTATGAAGGCGAGCAGTACTTC. This codes for CASSLYEGEQYF.

This chain links TRBV7-3 with TRBJ1-3; D not resolved. CDR3 length: 15 amino acids. Deletions cut 5 bases from V and 7 bases from J, with 18 bases between. Germline CDR1 is SGHTA and CDR2 is FQGTGA. The CDR3 coding sequence is TGTGCCAGCAGCGCACAAGCCGGGATTGGGAACACCATATATTTT. Translation gives CASSAQAGIGNTIYF.

This clonotype was observed a few times. This chain joins TRBV4-1 and TRBJ1-6; D not resolved. Germline CDR1 reads MGHRA; CDR2 reads YSYEKL. Between the trimmed V and J ends, which lost 0 bases and 4 bases, there was a span of 7 bases. This CDR3 has 15 residues. The CDR3 here is CASSQDLFYNSPLHF. Written as DNA, the CDR3 is TGCGCCAGCAGCCAAGATCTGTTTTATAATTCACCCCTCCACTTT.

A word on this clonotype: A much larger clone lies a single base off, so this may be a read error. This chain connects TRBV5-1 to TRBJ2-7; 7 positions match TRBD1. J was trimmed by 1 base and V by 2 bases; bases with no gene match: 3. CDR1 and CDR2 (germline): SGHRS, YFSETQ. The CDR3 length is 14 residues. The CDR3 reads CASSFGQESYEQYF. CDR3 nucleotide sequence: TGCGCCAGCAGCTTTGGACAGGAGTCCTACGAGCAGTACTTC.

The sample holds a few counts of this clonotype. This chain links TRBV20-1 with TRBJ2-3; D is undetermined. The CDR3 is made up of 14 amino acids. V dropped 3 bases and J dropped 1 base, with 11 bases sitting between them. Germline CDR1 reads DFQATT; CDR2 reads SNEGSKA (reference sequence). CDR3 protein: CSARGLVGTDTQYF. The CDR3 DNA sequence: TGCAGTGCTAGGGGCCTAGTAGGCACAGATACGCAGTATTTT.

This clonotype was found a few times. This chain joins TRBV20-1 and TRBJ1-5; 8 nucleotides align to TRBD1. V dropped 5 bases and J dropped 7; count of bases not matched to a gene: 7. The germline V gene encodes CDR1 DFQATT and CDR2 SNEGSKA (reference sequence). This CDR3 is 13 amino acids long. For the CDR3, the DNA is TGCAGTGCTCGTCAGGGGGCTGGACAGCCCCAGCATTTT. Translation gives CSARQGAGQPQHF.

This clonotype has more than one count but fewer than ten. The V gene is TRBV6-5, the J gene TRBJ1-1; D ambiguous. CDR3 length equals 11 residues. Trimming took 6 bases from V and 13 from J, leaving 15 bases between them. Germline-derived CDR1 and CDR2 are MNHEY and SVGAGI. For the CDR3, the DNA is TGTGCCAGCAGCCAATACTATAGTCTTTTCTTT. Amino acids: CASSQYYSLFF.

This chain joins TRBV7-2 and TRBJ2-7; TRBD1 matches 9 bases. V was clipped by 0 bases and J by 1 base; unmatched bases: 7. CDR3 size: 17 residues. Germline V CDR1 and CDR2: SGHTA, FQGNSA. The CDR3 sequence is CASSLAVGTGISYEQYF. The DNA for the CDR3 is TGTGCCAGCAGCTTAGCGGTTGGGACAGGGATTTCCTACGAGCAGTACTTC.

There are a few counts of this clonotype. The chain has TRBV11-3 and TRBJ2-2, with a weak D call TRBD1 (5 bases). This CDR3 comprises 17 residues. Germline CDR1 SGHNT, CDR2 YENEEA. The ends were cut back, 4 bases at V and 3 bases at J, with 18 bases in the middle. Here the CDR3 reads CASSWVVGAADTGELFF. CDR3 bases: TGTGCCAGCAGCTGGGTCGTAGGGGCGGCGGACACCGGGGAGCTGTTTTTT.